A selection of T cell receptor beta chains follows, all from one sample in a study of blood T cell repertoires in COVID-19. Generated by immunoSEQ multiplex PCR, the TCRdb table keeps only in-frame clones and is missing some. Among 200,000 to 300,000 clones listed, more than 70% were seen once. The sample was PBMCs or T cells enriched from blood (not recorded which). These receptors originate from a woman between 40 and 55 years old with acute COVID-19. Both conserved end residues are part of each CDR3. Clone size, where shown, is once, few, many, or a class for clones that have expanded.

CASSSTGPQGSPLHF | TRBJ1-6 | TRBV7-2 | .
CASSVDSNTEAFF | TRBJ1-1 | TRBV10-1 | .
CASSILQASNQPQHF | TRBJ1-5 | TRBV19 | .
CASSELGARLHF | TRBJ1-6 | TRBV6-1 | few
CASSPGGGGYTF | TRBJ1-2 | TRBV21-1 | .
CASSLDQGAQETQYF | TRBJ2-5 | TRBV5-4 | .
CASRQSHPLNYEQYF | TRBJ2-7 | TRBV19 | once
CASSRTGDEQFF | TRBJ2-1 | TRBV5-4 | .
CSVAQSATEAFF | TRBJ1-1 | TRBV29-1 | .
CASSPRDSTLDTQYF | TRBJ2-3 | TRBV11-3 | .
CASSHGSGGRPGLEQFF | TRBJ2-1 | TRBV11-2 | few
CASSKSGLAAHYNEQFF | TRBJ2-1 | TRBV13 | once
CASSETQDWNQPQHF | TRBJ1-5 | TRBV6-1 | .
CASSERGDRGIYGYTF | TRBJ1-2 | TRBV25-1 | .
CASSQITERAYEQYF | TRBJ2-7 | TRBV23-1 | .
CASRGQGETQYF | TRBJ2-5 | TRBV2 | .
CASSPPLTGGTEAFF | TRBJ1-1 | TRBV5-1 | .
CASSPRQGRMNTEAFF | TRBJ1-1 | TRBV18 | once
CASSSGLGPPNTGELFF | TRBJ2-2 | TRBV5-4 | few
CASSEEAGDGYNEQFF | TRBJ2-1 | TRBV6-4 | .
CASSPGGSYEQYF | TRBJ2-7 | TRBV12-3/TRBV12-4 | .